This TCR beta chain was obtained from a study of T-cell memory formation after mild COVID-19. Germline CDR1 is SGHDN and CDR2 is FVKESK. The CDR3 loop spans 14 amino acids. V was pared by 5 bases and J by 10 bases, with 13 bases of the junction left unmatched. TCRdb processed the 5' RACE reads anew with MiXCR; each CDR3 protein has one entry. The table has about 420,000 distinct CDR3 sequences, around 22% seen once. The sequence was collected from an adult woman who had mild COVID-19 (a few samples of this study predate the infection). Cell type and time point are not known. The sample was PBMCs or a T cell subset sorted from them (not recorded which). The rearrangement uses TRBV14 and TRBJ2-7; the match to TRBD1 covers 8 bases. The CDR3 bases are TGTGCCAGCAGCGACCGGGACAGGTTAGGGGGCCAGTACTTC. Translation: CASSDRDRLGGQYF.